This T cell receptor beta chain was sequenced during a study of patients and donors after allogeneic stem cell transplantation (dated by TCRdb to the early 2020s). This clonotype has ten or more counts. Its antigen target is currently unknown. No much larger clone exists at a distance of one base, and base qualities are not known. The germline V gene (reference sequence) supplies CDR1 PRHDT and CDR2 FYEKMQ. The CDR3, from cysteine to phenylalanine, totals 16 residues. The CDR3 DNA has 48 bases and is translated from base 1. The germline ends are 15 bases apart after V is trimmed by 1 base and J by 5 bases. Library prep was done by RT-PCR. Sequencing took place on a NextSeq 550. TCRdb handled the public reads itself, with Q25 trimming in fastp and clone calling in MiXCR, and kept productive beta chains. Every entry covers one CDR3 protein and lists the most common genes and DNA from its rows. Present in this sample are 900,000 to 1,000,000 distinct CDR3 sequences, more than 15% of which were seen just once. The ten largest clones represent 6% of the sample.

This chain joins TRBV13 to TRBJ2-1; the D element could tentatively be TRBD1 or TRBD2, as 5 bases agree for each. The sequence was obtained from a human donor who was either an allogeneic HSCT recipient or a stem cell or donor lymphocyte infusion donor (not recorded which). It is not recorded whose cells these are; they may come from a transplant donor. Sequenced input: blood, either unsorted or a sorted T cell fraction (not recorded which). The nucleotides read TGTGCCAGCAGCTTAGAATGGTGGGACGGGCACAATGAGCAGTTCTTC. The translation is CASSLEWWDGHNEQFF.